This paragraph reports one T cell receptor (beta chain). This sample was included in a study of T cell changes during pregnancy in multiple sclerosis. The data were produced by immunoSEQ multiplex PCR, yet TCRdb's version contains in-frame clones alone and is incomplete. The table shows 65,000 to 70,000 clones, with 80% to 95% occurring only once. The germline V and J ends were trimmed by 5 bases and 7 bases, with 12 bases remaining between them. From germline, CDR1 is SGHAT and CDR2 FQNNGV. This CDR3 spans 13 amino acids. Sample: peripheral blood, taken in the third trimester of pregnancy. V usage is TRBV11-2 and J usage is TRBJ2-4, with D possibly being TRBD1 (8 bases). The receptor comes from a female donor in good health, enrolled as a control in a pregnancy study. The CDR3 DNA reads as TGTGCCAGCAGCGCACAGGGGGGGAACATTCAGTACTTC. It yields the protein CASSAQGGNIQYF.